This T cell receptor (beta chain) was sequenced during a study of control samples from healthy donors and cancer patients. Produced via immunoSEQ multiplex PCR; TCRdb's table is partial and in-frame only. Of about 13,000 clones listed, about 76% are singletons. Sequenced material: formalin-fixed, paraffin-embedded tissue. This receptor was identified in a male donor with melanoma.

The CDR3 nucleotides read TGTGCCAGCAGTGGCAGGGGGTTGATAGATACGCAGTATTTT. Residues: CASSGRGLIDTQYF. The rearrangement uses TRBV2 and TRBJ2-3, with TRBD1 identical over 7 bases. J was trimmed by 5 bases and V by 4 bases; bases with no gene match: 6. The germline CDR1 and CDR2 sequences are SNHLY and FYNNEI. This CDR3 contains 14 residues.